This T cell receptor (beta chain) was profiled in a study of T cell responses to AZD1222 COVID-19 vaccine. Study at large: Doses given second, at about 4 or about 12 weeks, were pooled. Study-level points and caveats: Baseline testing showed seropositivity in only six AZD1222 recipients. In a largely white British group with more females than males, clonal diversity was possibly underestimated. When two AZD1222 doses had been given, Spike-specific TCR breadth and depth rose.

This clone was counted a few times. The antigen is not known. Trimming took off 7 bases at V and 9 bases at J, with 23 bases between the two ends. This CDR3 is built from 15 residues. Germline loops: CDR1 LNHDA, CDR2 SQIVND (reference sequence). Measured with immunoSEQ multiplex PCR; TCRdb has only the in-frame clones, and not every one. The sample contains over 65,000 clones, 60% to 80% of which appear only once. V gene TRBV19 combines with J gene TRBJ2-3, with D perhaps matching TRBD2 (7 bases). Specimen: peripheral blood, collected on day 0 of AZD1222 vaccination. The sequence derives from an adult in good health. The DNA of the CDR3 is TGTGCCAGTAAAGGGGGAGGGCCCAGGAGTGCGACGCAGTATTTT. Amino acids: CASKGGGPRSATQYF.